This entry lists 17 T cell receptor beta chains sequenced from one sample in a study of blood T cells in healthy people across ages. A sample-barcoded 5' primer and a J-beta primer mix were used in a second PCR of about 6 to 12 cycles. A single record per CDR3 protein comes from TCRdb applying MiXCR to the 5' RACE reads. The sample consists of around 1,000,000 distinct CDR3 sequences, around two fifths of them appearing once. Material: blood. Receptor source: a man younger than 30 in good health.

This clonotype showed up just a few times. The CDR3 bases are TGCAGTGCCGATAACGCTCGCGAGCAGTACTTC. Translation: CSADNAREQYF. The rearrangement links TRBV20-1 to TRBJ2-5; unclear D gene. The J call may be incorrect, as the DNA end agrees better with TRBJ2-7. The CDR3 totals 11 residues. Per germline, CDR1 DFQATT and CDR2 SNEGSKA (reference sequence).

The chain combines TRBV7-6 with TRBJ1-4, with D unclear. Between the trimmed V and J ends, which lost 2 bases and 2 bases, there was a span of 18 bases. Germline CDR1 SGHVS, CDR2 FNYEAQ. This CDR3 comprises 18 residues. CDR3 bases: TGTGCCAGCAGCTTACTCCATCTTCCCCGAGGGACTAATGAAAAACTGTTTTTT. This encodes CASSLLHLPRGTNEKLFF.

Only a few counts were recorded for this clonotype. The chain is built from TRBV12-3 or TRBV12-4 and TRBJ2-2; D unclear. The CDR3 extends over 15 amino acids. V dropped 7 bases and J dropped 0 bases, with 12 bases sitting between them. CDR3 sequence (DNA): TGTGCCAGCAACAAGGACCTTGCGAACACCGGGGAGCTGTTTTTT. Its protein product is CASNKDLANTGELFF.

This clonotype has a handful of counts. This rearrangement joins TRBV2 to TRBJ2-7; unclear D gene. There are 13 residues in the CDR3. V was shortened by 4 bases and J by 5 bases, with 12 bases between the two germline ends. Germline V CDR1 and CDR2: SNHLY, FYNNEI. The CDR3 region is CASSAGWANEQYF. Here the CDR3 DNA reads TGTGCCAGCAGTGCGGGCTGGGCTAACGAGCAGTACTTC.

This clonotype was observed a few times. This chain joins TRBV6-2 or TRBV6-3 and TRBJ1-2, with D perhaps TRBD1 (5 bases). Germline V CDR1 and CDR2: MNHEY, SVGEGT. V lost 5 bases and J 8 bases, leaving 9 bases between the germline ends. This CDR3 has 11 amino acids. CDR3 DNA: TGTGCCAGCAGTACGAGACAGGGCTACACCTTC. Residues: CASSTRQGYTF.

The genes are TRBV2 and TRBJ2-5; TRBD1 matches 8 bases. The ends lost 6 bases at V and 5 bases at J; junction bases unmatched: 8. The CDR3 has 14 residues. Germline loops: CDR1 SNHLY, CDR2 FYNNEI. The chain's CDR3 is CASRTGEPRETQYF. In DNA form, the CDR3 reads TGTGCCAGCAGGACAGGGGAGCCCCGCGAGACCCAGTACTTC.

V is TRBV9 and J is TRBJ2-3, with D possibly matching TRBD2 (7 bases). Germline values: CDR1 SGDLS, CDR2 YYNGEE. V shed 4 bases and J shed 1 base, with 16 bases lying between them. CDR3 length: 16 residues. CDR3 in DNA: TGTGCCAGCAGCCCCCTGGGGGGGCCTGGCACAGATACGCAGTATTTT. Translating it yields CASSPLGGPGTDTQYF. Together with reference TRBV9 and TRBJ2-3, the CDR3 gives the full variable domain: DSGVTQTPKHLITATGQRVTLRCSPRSGDLSVYWYQQSLDQGLQFLIQYYNGEERAKGNILERFSAQQFPDLHSELNLSSLELGDSALYFCASSPLGGPGTDTQYFGPGTRLTVL.

This clonotype has more than one count but fewer than ten. This chain connects TRBV24-1 to TRBJ2-1, with D perhaps TRBD1 or TRBD2 (5 bases each). The germline V gene encodes CDR1 KGHDR and CDR2 SFDVKD. Trimming removed 5 bases from V and 4 bases from J, with 17 bases in between. CDR3 length: 16 amino acids. CDR3 nucleotides: TGTGCCACCAGTGGTTTTAGGGGTGAGGGTTACAATGAGCAGTTCTTC. Translated: CATSGFRGEGYNEQFF.

The chain couples TRBV12-3 or TRBV12-4 to TRBJ1-5, with D possibly matching TRBD2 (7 bases). The DNA matches TRBJ2-3 better at its end, which makes the J call doubtful. This CDR3 spans 14 amino acids. The CDR3 nucleotides are TGTGCCAGCGGGAGGGGGTTGAGCAATCAGCCCCAGTATTTT. Its translation is CASGRGLSNQPQYF.

The chain combines TRBV4-3 with TRBJ2-5; a weak D match, TRBD1 (6 bases). Trimming took 6 bases from V and 5 from J, leaving 13 bases between them. The length of the CDR3 is 13 residues. In germline, CDR1 is LGHNA, CDR2 YSLEER. The CDR3 loop reads CASSGRTGETQYF. Written as DNA, the CDR3 is TGCGCCAGCAGTGGCCGTACAGGGGAGACCCAGTACTTC.

This clonotype has a count of ten or more. V is TRBV4-2 and J is TRBJ1-1, with TRBD1 as a possible D gene (5 bases). V was shortened by 1 base and J by 4 bases, with 7 bases between the two germline ends. The CDR3 has 13 residues. Germline CDR1 is LGHNA and CDR2 is YNFKEQ. CDR3 amino acids: CASSQGGTTEAFF. The CDR3 DNA follows: TGTGCCAGCAGCCAAGGGGGGACCACTGAAGCTTTCTTT.

V is TRBV6-5 and J is TRBJ1-1; no firm D call. CDR3 size: 11 residues. V shed 6 bases and J shed 10 bases, with 12 bases lying between them. Germline V gene data show CDR1 as MNHEY and CDR2 as SVGAGI. The CDR3 loop is CASRTRSGAFF. CDR3 DNA sequence: TGTGCCAGCAGAACACGTTCCGGAGCTTTCTTT.

This clonotype was seen only a few times. The chain has TRBV9 and TRBJ1-2, with a tentative D call TRBD1 (5 bases). The length of the CDR3 is 15 residues. Germline CDR1 SGDLS, CDR2 YYNGEE. V shed 0 bases and J shed 3 bases, with 12 bases lying between them. The chain's CDR3 is CASSVASGRDYGYTF. CDR3 in DNA: TGTGCCAGCAGCGTAGCGTCAGGGAGGGACTATGGCTACACCTTC.

This clonotype showed up just a few times. V and J are TRBV7-2 and TRBJ1-2; 7 nucleotides match TRBD1. This CDR3 spans 15 amino acids. The V segment lost 4 bases and the J segment 3 bases; nucleotides outside the gene matches: 8. Germline V gene data show CDR1 as SGHTA and CDR2 as FQGNSA. The CDR3 bases are TGTGCCAGCAGCTCCACAGGGGTGGGGCACTATGGCTACACCTTC. It codes for CASSSTGVGHYGYTF.

In its sample, this clonotype was seen a few times. The chain links TRBV7-2 to TRBJ1-2; D not certain. Germline CDR1 and CDR2: SGHTA and FQGNSA. The CDR3 totals 15 residues. V lost 3 bases and J lost 0, with 11 bases in between. CDR3 in DNA: TGTGCCAGCAGCTTCTATGTACAGCCTAACTATGGCTACACCTTC. This codes for CASSFYVQPNYGYTF.

This clonotype has more than one count but fewer than ten. The J gene is TRBJ1-2, the V gene TRBV12-3 or TRBV12-4; D not resolved. Trimming cost V 3 bases and J 8 bases, with 19 bases left between them. The CDR3 loop spans 15 amino acids. For the CDR3, the DNA is TGTGCCAGCAGTTTTAGTTCGAGGGAGGGTCAGGGCTACACCTTC. Translating it yields CASSFSSREGQGYTF.

This sequence joins TRBV2 and TRBJ1-5; 9 nucleotides agree with TRBD1. CDR1 and CDR2 from the germline V gene are SNHLY and FYNNEI. The CDR3 runs 15 residues. The ends lost 7 bases at V and 7 bases at J; junction bases unmatched: 11. The CDR3 here is CASIPGTGSEQPQHF. DNA of the CDR3: TGTGCCAGCATTCCCGGGACAGGGTCCGAACAGCCCCAGCATTTT.